This T cell receptor (beta chain) was profiled in a study of OX40 agonist ivuxolimab in advanced cancers. Broadly, across the study: Ivuxolimab, which targeted the costimulatory receptor OX40 (CD134), was an agonistic, fully human IgG2 monoclonal antibody. Of the approximately 50 dose-escalation patients, hepatocellular carcinoma was present in roughly 19, melanoma in roughly 15, renal cell carcinoma in 9 and head and neck cancer in 9. The paper describes the monotherapy dose-escalation part (N ≈ 52 patients) of the phase I trial of ivuxolimab. Partial responses occurred in three dose-escalation patients: two with cutaneous melanoma and one with hepatocellular carcinoma. Prior anti-PD-1, anti-PD-L1 or anti-CTLA-4 therapy was permitted, and 40% of dose-escalation patients had received checkpoint inhibitors. The dose-escalation cohort was roughly 80% male with a mean age of about 60 years, ranging from roughly 23 to 79. Intravenous ivuxolimab was administered to patients every 2 weeks at six dose levels: 0.01, 0.1, 0.3, 1.5, 3 and 10 mg/kg. Peripheral TCRbeta sequencing aimed to test whether ivuxolimab altered TCR sequence diversity and caused clonal T-cell expansion. Findings and caveats that apply to the study as a whole: Partial responders in the 0.1-3.0 mg/kg groups had among the lowest normalized peripheral clonal expansion, especially among CD8+ T cells. Low levels of normalized T-cell clonal expansion were also seen in some nonresponding patients. The antigen specificity of the clonally expanded peripheral T cells was not determined. Clonal expansion of both CD4+ and CD8+ blood T cells was observed from baseline to week 6 at doses 0.1 to 3.0 mg/kg. After ivuxolimab, more expanded clones were found on average in CD8+ T cells than in CD4+ T cells.

The trial excluded patients who had a history of autoimmune disease or who were on systemic immunosuppression. Peripheral blood for TCR sequencing was collected from all dose cohorts at baseline, on cycle 4 day 1, and on cycle 7 day 1. The samples were drawn from a first-in-human, open-label, multicenter phase I dose-escalation trial of ivuxolimab. Adults with locally advanced or metastatic melanoma, renal cell, hepatocellular, or head and neck squamous cell carcinoma were enrolled in the trial. Before TCR sequencing, CD4+ T cells and CD8+ T cells from peripheral blood were sorted into separate populations. V is clipped by 5 bases and J by 7 bases, and the sequence between their germline boundaries is 14 bases long. CDR1 and CDR2 are read off the germline V gene as SGHDT and YYEEEE. Its CDR3 holds 13 amino acids, cysteine through phenylalanine. The kept DNA is CDR3 alone, 39 bases in frame from the first base.

On this clone: There is no known antigen for this receptor. The record has no base qualities; no much larger clone is one base away.

Genomic DNA was extracted from sorted cells for sequencing of the TCRbeta CDR3 region. The immunoSEQ Assay was used to sequence the TCRbeta CDR3 regions. The immuneACCESS repertoire file appears here via TCRdb, limited to in-frame rearrangements. These files lack a portion of the clones; in checked studies, under half of the deficit traces to unresolved V genes, and the cause of the others is not known. In this sample the table shows roughly 53,000 clones, about 88% of which occur a single time. Clones ranked in the top ten supply 1.5% of the sample. The sequencing here drew on CD4+ or CD8+ T cells sorted from blood, taken in a trial of the OX40 agonist ivuxolimab. The clonotype comes from an adult with an advanced solid tumor such as melanoma, head and neck, liver or kidney cancer. This sequence uses TRBV5-6 and TRBJ2-3, with no D gene named confidently. The bases are TGTGCCAGCAGTCTTCCCCTTGGGAATACGCAGTATTTT. Its amino acids are CASSLPLGNTQYF. Outside the CDR3, residues come from the reference TRBV5-6 and TRBJ2-3 proteins, so the full variable domain is: DAGVTQSPTHLIKTRGQQVTLRCSPKSGHDTVSWYQQALGQGPQFIFQYYEEEERQRGNFPDRFSGHQFPNYSSELNVNALLLGDSALYLCASSLPLGNTQYFGPGTRLTVL.